The rows below give T cell receptor beta chains drawn from one sample of a study of CD8 T cells in Susac syndrome. TCRdb independently ran MiXCR on the immunoSEQ multiplex PCR reads; one entry per CDR3 protein. In the table there are about 90,000 distinct CDR3 sequences, roughly 93% of which are singletons. The sequencing sample was made of CD8+ T cells from PBMCs. The receptors originated from a human donor in good health. The CDR3 runs from the conserved cysteine through the conserved F or W. Fields, in order: CDR3 DNA, CDR3 protein, J gene, clone size, D gene, V gene. The D gene is left open where the match is weak. Not all rows give a size; the values are once, few, many and, for expanded clones, a class.

TGTGCCAGCAGCGTAGCGTACAGGGGTGCTGAAGCTTTCTTT	CASSVAYRGAEAFF	TRBJ1-1	.	TRBD1	TRBV9
TGTGCCAGCAGTTTTGGGGGGCCGATTGAGACCCAGTACTTC	CASSFGGPIETQYF	TRBJ2-5	once	.	TRBV12-3/TRBV12-4
TGTGCCAGCAGTTTATCTGAGGTCCGCCGCTATGGCTACACCTTC	CASSLSEVRRYGYTF	TRBJ1-2	.	.	TRBV12-3/TRBV12-4
TGCAGTGCCCAGACAGGGAATAACTGGGAGCCCCAGCATTTT	CSAQTGNNWEPQHF	TRBJ1-5	.	TRBD1	TRBV20-1
TGTGCCAGCAGCTCGACAGGGTACGAGCAGTACTTC	CASSSTGYEQYF	TRBJ2-7	few	TRBD1	TRBV7-8
TGTGCCAGCAGCCAAGATCCGGGACAGTTTTCCTATGGCTACACCTTC	CASSQDPGQFSYGYTF	TRBJ1-2	.	TRBD1	TRBV3-1
TGTGCCAGCAGTGGACAGGGTGGTGAAAAACTGTTTTTT	CASSGQGGEKLFF	TRBJ1-4	.	TRBD1	TRBV9
TGCAGCGTTGAAGGAGGGACAGTATTCAGCGAGCAGTACTTC	CSVEGGTVFSEQYF	TRBJ2-7	.	TRBD1	TRBV29-1
TGTGCCAGCAGCCACTCGGGGGGTAACTATGGCTACACCTTC	CASSHSGGNYGYTF	TRBJ1-2	once	.	TRBV9
TGCGCCAGCAGCGAAGCCGGGGGGGACTACGAGCAGTACTTC	CASSEAGGDYEQYF	TRBJ2-7	.	TRBD2	TRBV4-1
TGCGCCAGCAGGGGGACAGGGGGCGGCACAGATACGCAGTATTTT	CASRGTGGGTDTQYF	TRBJ2-3	.	TRBD1	TRBV5-1
TGCGCCAGCAGCTTAACAGGGGAGCAGTTCTTC	CASSLTGEQFF	TRBJ2-1	.	.	TRBV5-1
TGTGCCAGCAGCGTAGGAGCGGCAGCCTCCAATGAGCAGTTCTTC	CASSVGAAASNEQFF	TRBJ2-1	.	.	TRBV9
TGTGCCAGCAGCCGGACCTACGAGCAGTACTTC	CASSRTYEQYF	TRBJ2-7	.	.	TRBV7-8